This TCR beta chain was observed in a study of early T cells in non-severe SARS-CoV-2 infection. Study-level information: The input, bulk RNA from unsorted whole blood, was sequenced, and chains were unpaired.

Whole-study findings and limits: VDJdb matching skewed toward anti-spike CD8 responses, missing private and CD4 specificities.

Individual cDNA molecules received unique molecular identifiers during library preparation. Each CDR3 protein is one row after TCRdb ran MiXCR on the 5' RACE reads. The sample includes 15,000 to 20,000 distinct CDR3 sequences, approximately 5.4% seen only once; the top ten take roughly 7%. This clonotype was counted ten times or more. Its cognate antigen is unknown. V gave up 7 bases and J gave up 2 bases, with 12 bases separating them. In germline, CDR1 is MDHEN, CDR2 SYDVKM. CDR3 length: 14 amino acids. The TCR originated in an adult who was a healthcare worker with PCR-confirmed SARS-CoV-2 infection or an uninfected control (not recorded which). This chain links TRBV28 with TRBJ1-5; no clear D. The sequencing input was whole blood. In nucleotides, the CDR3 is TGTGCCAGCACTTTTGGGTCGGGCAATCAGCCCCAGCATTTT. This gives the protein CASTFGSGNQPQHF. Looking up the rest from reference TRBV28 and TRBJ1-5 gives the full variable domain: DVKVTQSSRYLVKRTGEKVFLECVQDMDHENMFWYRQDPGLGLRLIYFSYDVKMKEKGDIPEGYSVSREKKERFSLILESASTNQTSMYLCASTFGSGNQPQHFGDGTRLSIL.